This TCR beta chain was recovered during a study of Graves' ophthalmopathy and Graves' hyperthyroidism. As for the study in general: Prior to any treatment, peripheral blood was collected at the time of initial diagnosis. General observations from the study: Blood shared most expanded thyroid clonotypes above 0.001 frequency.

The authors used Ficoll-Paque density gradient centrifugation to separate PBMCs. The input was approximately 10 ml of fresh peripheral blood. From RNA, the CDR3 regions of TCR beta chains were amplified and sequenced. An opening RT-PCR round employed HTBI primers and preceded a second-round multiplex PCR. TCRdb reanalysed the multiplex PCR reads using MiXCR and keeps one entry per CDR3 protein. The sample yields hundreds of thousands of distinct CDR3 sequences, 45% to 55% seen once. The CDR3 contains 15 residues. Germline V gene lookup returns CDR1 SGHDT and CDR2 YYEEEE. The V gene end was trimmed by 4 bases and the J gene end by 1 base; junction bases not matched to a gene: 6. This clonotype was seen more than once but under ten times. Its antigen is currently unknown.

The sequencing sample was made of peripheral blood. The clonotype comes from an adult man with Graves' ophthalmopathy. The gene calls are TRBV5-6 and TRBJ2-7, with 9 bases identical to TRBD2. The CDR3 region has the DNA TGTGCCAGCAGCCCGACTAGCGGTGCTTCCTACGAGCAGTACTTC. Encoded protein: CASSPTSGASYEQYF. Together with reference TRBV5-6 and TRBJ2-7, the CDR3 gives the full variable domain: DAGVTQSPTHLIKTRGQQVTLRCSPKSGHDTVSWYQQALGQGPQFIFQYYEEEERQRGNFPDRFSGHQFPNYSSELNVNALLLGDSALYLCASSPTSGASYEQYFGPGTRLTVT.